By sample share, the clone carrying this T cell receptor beta chain is large. Its antigen is as yet unknown. TCRdb keeps only in-frame clones here, not all; method: immunoSEQ multiplex PCR. The sample lists 6,000 to 10,000 clones, 78% occurring once. This specimen comes from a study of PD-1 blockade in classical Hodgkin lymphoma. Study information: Once every 2 weeks, patients received intravenous nivolumab at 3 mg/kg. General observations from the study: Factors driving the repertoire differences, possibly disease activity or prior therapy, remain undefined. In CD4+ cells, TCR diversity went up significantly by C4D1, but in CD8+ cells it did not.

Per the germline V gene, CDR1 is MDHEN and CDR2 is SYDVKM. Trimming removed 3 bases at V and 12 bases at J, with 21 bases between. The CDR3 runs to 15 residues. The time point: cycle 4 day 1 (C4D1), after more than five weeks of nivolumab. In every patient, relapse followed autologous stem cell transplantation, while exposure to brentuximab vedotin differed. Patients reached a best response of complete response, partial response or progressive disease. Specimen: peripheral blood mononuclear cells (PBMCs), collected before the fourth cycle of nivolumab. The rearrangement links TRBV28 to TRBJ2-1; D might be TRBD1 (6 bases). This receptor was obtained from a human donor with classical Hodgkin lymphoma. CDR3 region: CASSFVTGMGRVQFF. The CDR3, as DNA: TGTGCCAGCAGTTTCGTTACAGGGATGGGAAGGGTGCAGTTCTTC.